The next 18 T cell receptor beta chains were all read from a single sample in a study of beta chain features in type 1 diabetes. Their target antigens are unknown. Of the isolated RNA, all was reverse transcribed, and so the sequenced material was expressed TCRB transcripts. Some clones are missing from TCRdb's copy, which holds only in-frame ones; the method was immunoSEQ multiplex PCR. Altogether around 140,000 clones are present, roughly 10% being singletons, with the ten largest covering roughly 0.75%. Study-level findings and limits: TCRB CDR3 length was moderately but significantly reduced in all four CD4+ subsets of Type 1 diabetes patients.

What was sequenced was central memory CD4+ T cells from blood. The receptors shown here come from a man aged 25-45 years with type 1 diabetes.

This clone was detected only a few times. The CDR3: CASSPPGLTGELFF. Written as DNA, the CDR3 is TGTGCCAGCTCACCACCGGGGCTTACCGGGGAGCTGTTTTTT. The chain uses TRBV18 and TRBJ2-2; D may be TRBD1 (5 bases). CDR3 length equals 14 residues. Germline values: CDR1 KGHSH, CDR2 LQKENI. V was pared by 0 bases and J by 5 bases, with 7 bases between.

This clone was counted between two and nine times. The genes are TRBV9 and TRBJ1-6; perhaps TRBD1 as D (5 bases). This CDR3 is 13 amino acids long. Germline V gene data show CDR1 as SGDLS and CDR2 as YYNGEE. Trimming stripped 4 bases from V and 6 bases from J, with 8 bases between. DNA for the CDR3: TGTGCCAGCAGCCCCGACAGTAATTCACCCCTCCACTTT. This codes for CASSPDSNSPLHF.

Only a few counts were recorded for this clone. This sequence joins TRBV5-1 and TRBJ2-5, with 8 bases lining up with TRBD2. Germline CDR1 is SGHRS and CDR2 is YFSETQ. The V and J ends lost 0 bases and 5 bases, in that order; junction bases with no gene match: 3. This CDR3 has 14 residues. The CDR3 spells CASSLGLASETQYF. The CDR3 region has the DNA TGCGCCAGCAGCTTGGGACTAGCGAGTGAGACCCAGTACTTC. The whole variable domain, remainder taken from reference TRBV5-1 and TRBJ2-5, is KAGVTQTPRYLIKTRGQQVTLSCSPISGHRSVSWYQQTPGQGLQFLFEYFSETQRNKGNFPGRFSGRQFSNSRSEMNVSTLELGDSALYLCASSLGLASETQYFGPGTRLLVL.

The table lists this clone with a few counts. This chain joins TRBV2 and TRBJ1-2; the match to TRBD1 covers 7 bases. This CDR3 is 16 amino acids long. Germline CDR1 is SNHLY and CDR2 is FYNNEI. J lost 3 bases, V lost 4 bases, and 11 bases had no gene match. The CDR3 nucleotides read TGTGCCAGCAGTGGAGGGACAGCAGCCCGCTACTATGGCTACACCTTC. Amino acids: CASSGGTAARYYGYTF.

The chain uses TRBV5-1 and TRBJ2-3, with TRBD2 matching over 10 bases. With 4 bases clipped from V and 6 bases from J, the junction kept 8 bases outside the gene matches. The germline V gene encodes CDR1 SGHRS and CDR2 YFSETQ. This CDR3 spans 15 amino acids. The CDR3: CASSRGTSDGDTQYF. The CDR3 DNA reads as TGCGCCAGCAGCCGGGGGACTAGCGACGGGGATACGCAGTATTTT.

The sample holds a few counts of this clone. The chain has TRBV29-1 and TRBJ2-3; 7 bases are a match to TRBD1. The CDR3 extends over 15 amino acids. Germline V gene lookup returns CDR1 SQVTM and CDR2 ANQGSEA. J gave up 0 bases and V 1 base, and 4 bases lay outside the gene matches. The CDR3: CSVEAGTASTDTQYF. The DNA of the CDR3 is TGCAGCGTTGAAGCCGGGACAGCTAGCACAGATACGCAGTATTTT.

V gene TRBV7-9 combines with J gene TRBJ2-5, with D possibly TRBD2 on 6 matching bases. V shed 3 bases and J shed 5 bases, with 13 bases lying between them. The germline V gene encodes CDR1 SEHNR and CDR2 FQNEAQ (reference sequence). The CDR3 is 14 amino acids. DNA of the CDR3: TGTGCCAGCAGCTTCGGGGGTCGAATGGAGACCCAGTACTTC. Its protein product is CASSFGGRMETQYF.

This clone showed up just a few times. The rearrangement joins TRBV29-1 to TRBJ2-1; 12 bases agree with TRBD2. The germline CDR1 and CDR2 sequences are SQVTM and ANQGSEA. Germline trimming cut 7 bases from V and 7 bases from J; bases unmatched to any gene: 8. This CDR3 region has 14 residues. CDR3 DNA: TGCAGCGCCTCCGGGACTAGCGGGTGGAATGAGCAGTTCTTC. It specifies CSASGTSGWNEQFF.

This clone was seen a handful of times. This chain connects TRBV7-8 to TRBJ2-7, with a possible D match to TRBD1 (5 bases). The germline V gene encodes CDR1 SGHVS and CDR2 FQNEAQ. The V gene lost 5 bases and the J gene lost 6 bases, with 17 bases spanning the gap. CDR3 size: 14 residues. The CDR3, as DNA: TGTGCCAGCAGCCCGACAGAGATGTTGCGCGAGCAGTACTTC. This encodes CASSPTEMLREQYF.

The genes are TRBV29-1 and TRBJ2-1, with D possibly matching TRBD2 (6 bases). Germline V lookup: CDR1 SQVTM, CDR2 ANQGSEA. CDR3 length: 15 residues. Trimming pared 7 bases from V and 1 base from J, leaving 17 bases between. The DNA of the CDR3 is TGCAGCGGAGTGGGGGGTACTCTGTCCTACAATGAGCAGTTCTTC. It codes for CSGVGGTLSYNEQFF.

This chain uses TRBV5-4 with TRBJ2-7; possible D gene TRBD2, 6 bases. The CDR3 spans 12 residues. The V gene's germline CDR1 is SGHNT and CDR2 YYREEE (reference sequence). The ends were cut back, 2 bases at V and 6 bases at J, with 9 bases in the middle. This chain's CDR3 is CASSFWEAEQYF. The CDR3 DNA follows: TGTGCCAGCAGCTTTTGGGAGGCCGAGCAGTACTTC.

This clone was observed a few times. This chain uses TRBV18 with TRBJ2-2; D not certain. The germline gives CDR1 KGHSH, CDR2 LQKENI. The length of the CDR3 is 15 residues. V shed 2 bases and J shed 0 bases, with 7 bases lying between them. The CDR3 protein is CASSPGHANTGELFF. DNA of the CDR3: TGTGCCAGCTCACCAGGCCACGCGAACACCGGGGAGCTGTTTTTT.

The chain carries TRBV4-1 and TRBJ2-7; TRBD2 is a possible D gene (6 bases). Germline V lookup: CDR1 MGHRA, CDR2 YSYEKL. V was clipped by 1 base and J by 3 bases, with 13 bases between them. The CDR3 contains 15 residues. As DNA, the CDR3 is TGCGCCAGCAGCCAAGTGGGACTTAACTTCTACGAGCAGTACTTC. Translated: CASSQVGLNFYEQYF.

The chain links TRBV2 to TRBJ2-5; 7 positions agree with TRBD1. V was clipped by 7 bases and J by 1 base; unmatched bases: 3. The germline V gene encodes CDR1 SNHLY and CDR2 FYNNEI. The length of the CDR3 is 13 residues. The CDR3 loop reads CASNRQGQETQYF. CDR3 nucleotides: TGTGCCAGCAACCGACAGGGCCAAGAGACCCAGTACTTC.

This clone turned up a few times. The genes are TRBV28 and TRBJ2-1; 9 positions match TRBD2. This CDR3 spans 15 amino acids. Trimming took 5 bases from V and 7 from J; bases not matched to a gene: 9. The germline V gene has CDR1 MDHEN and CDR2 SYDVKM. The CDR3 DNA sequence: TGTGCCAGCAGTGACTGGGCTAGCGGGGTGAATGAGCAGTTCTTC. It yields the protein CASSDWASGVNEQFF.

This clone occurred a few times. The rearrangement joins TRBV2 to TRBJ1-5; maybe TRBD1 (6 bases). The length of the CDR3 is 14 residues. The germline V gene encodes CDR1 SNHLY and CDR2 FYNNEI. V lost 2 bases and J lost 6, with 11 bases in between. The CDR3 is CASSEQGQAQPQHF. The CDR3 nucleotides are TGTGCCAGCAGTGAACAGGGGCAGGCTCAGCCCCAGCATTTT.

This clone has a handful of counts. The CDR3 region has the DNA TGCAGCGTTTACAGGGGGAACACCGGGGAGCTGTTTTTT. Its protein product is CSVYRGNTGELFF. J is TRBJ2-2 and V is TRBV29-1; the match to TRBD1 covers 7 bases. Germline V gene lookup returns CDR1 SQVTM and CDR2 ANQGSEA. The J segment lost 1 base and the V segment lost 5 bases, leaving 1 base of the junction unmatched. The length of the CDR3 is 13 residues.

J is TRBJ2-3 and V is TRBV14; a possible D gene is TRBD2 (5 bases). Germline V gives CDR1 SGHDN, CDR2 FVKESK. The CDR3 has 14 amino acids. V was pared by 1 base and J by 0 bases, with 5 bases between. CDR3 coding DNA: TGTGCCAGCAGCCAAGGAGGGAGCACAGATACGCAGTATTTT. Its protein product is CASSQGGSTDTQYF.